The text below deals with one T cell receptor beta chain. TCRdb reprocessed the RT-PCR reads via MiXCR and lists one record per CDR3 protein. The profile shows 700,000 to 800,000 distinct CDR3 sequences, approximately 18% of them singletons. V trimming: 1 base; J trimming: 9 bases; junction bases outside the gene matches: 5. The CDR3 consists of 14 residues. This entry is derived from a study of response to subunit inactivated influenza vaccine. The specimen comprised PBMCs from blood, sampled around 5 days after vaccination. The chain joins TRBV12-3 or TRBV12-4 to TRBJ2-1; TRBD2 aligns across 8 bases. The sequence was collected from a man aged 50 to 60 who received an inactivated influenza vaccine. CDR3 residues: CASSLVIAGSEQFF. The CDR3 nucleotides read TGTGCCAGCAGTTTAGTGATAGCGGGAAGTGAGCAGTTCTTC.